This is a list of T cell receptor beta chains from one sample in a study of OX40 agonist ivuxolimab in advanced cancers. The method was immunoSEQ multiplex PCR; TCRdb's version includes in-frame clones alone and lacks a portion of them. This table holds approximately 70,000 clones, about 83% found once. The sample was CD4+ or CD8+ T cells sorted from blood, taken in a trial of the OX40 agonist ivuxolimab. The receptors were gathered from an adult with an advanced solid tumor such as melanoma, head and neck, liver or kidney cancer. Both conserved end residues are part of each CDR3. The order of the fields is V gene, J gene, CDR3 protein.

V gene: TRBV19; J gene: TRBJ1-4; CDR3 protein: CASRETGTNEKLFF
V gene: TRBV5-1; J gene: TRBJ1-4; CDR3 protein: CASSLMRGSNEKLFF
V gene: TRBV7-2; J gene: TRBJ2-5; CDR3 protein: CASSLIRDGGTQYF
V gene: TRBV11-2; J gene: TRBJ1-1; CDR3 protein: CASSYTWGGTEAFF
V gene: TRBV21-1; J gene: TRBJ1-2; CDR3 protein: CASSSGQGLSYGYTF
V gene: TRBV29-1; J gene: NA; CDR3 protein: CSVVGTESSYEQYF
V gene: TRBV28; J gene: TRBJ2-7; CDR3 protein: CASSPFLGLAGDEQYF
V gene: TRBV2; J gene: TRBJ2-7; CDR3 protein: CASTLGLAYEQYF
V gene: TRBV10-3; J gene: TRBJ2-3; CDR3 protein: CATTSRTGGTDTQYF
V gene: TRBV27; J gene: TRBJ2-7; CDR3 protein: CASSDLDTVSYEQYF
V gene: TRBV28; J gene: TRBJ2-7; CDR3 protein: CASSSGQGSEQYF
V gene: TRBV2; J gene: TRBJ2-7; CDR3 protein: CASREQGYEQYF
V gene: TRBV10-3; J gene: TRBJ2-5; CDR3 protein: CAISGGQVQETQYF